This T cell receptor (beta chain) was recorded in a study of shared clonotypes between healthy human individuals. General observations from the study: Sharing across several donors was seen in roughly 5% of naive CD4 clonotypes. Incomplete sequencing of sorted subsets was indicated by rarefaction despite large depth.

A remark on this clone: What it binds is not known.

Generated by immunoSEQ multiplex PCR, the TCRdb table keeps only in-frame clones and is missing some. This table has 2 million or so clones, roughly 95% appearing once. Germline V gene sequence: CDR1 SGHRS, CDR2 YFSETQ. This CDR3 has 15 residues. The V and J ends lost 0 bases and 4 bases, in that order; junction bases with no gene match: 5. The naive CD8 subset, CD45RO-negative cells positively selected for CCR7, excluded terminally differentiated effector memory CD45RA+ cells. Donors, without exception, were Caucasian adults residing in Nashville, Tennessee. Material: naive CD8+ T cells sorted from blood. V usage is TRBV5-1 and J usage is TRBJ2-5; 8 positions agree with TRBD1. This receptor was identified in a young man in good health. The CDR3 here is CASSLGTGSGETQYF. As DNA, the CDR3 is TGCGCCAGCAGCTTGGGGACAGGGAGTGGAGAGACCCAGTACTTC.